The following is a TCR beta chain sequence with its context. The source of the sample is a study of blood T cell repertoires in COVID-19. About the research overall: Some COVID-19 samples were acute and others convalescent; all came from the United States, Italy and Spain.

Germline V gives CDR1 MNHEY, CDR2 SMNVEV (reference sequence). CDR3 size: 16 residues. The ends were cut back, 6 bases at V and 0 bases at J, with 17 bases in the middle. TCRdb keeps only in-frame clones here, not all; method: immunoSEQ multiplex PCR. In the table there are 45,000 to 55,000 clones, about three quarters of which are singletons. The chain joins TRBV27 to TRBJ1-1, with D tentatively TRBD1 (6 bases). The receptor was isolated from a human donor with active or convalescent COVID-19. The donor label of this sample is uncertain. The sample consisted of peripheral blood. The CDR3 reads CASRPPGVRMNTEAFF. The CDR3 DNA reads TGTGCCAGCAGACCCCCAGGGGTAAGAATGAACACTGAAGCTTTCTTT.